This entry concerns a single T cell receptor beta chain. Its antigen remains unknown. The protocol was immunoSEQ multiplex PCR, while the TCRdb copy is restricted to in-frame clones and leaves out a portion. Among 140,000 to 150,000 clones listed, approximately 90% were seen once. CDR3 length: 15 amino acids. Per germline, CDR1 LGHNA and CDR2 YSLEER. Trimming pared 1 base from V and 0 bases from J, leaving 9 bases between. These data originate in a study of T cell responses to AZD1222 COVID-19 vaccine. Whole-study results and caveats: Close to half of spike-specific TCRs reportedly recognize unmutated variant regions. The donor cohort was predominantly white British with a female majority, and clonal diversity may have been underestimated. The number of AZD1222 recipients seropositive at baseline was only six.

The gene calls are TRBV4-3 and TRBJ1-1; maybe TRBD1 (5 bases). Sequenced material: peripheral blood, taken 28 days after the second AZD1222 dose. The clonotype comes from an adult who received the AZD1222 COVID-19 vaccine. CDR3 in amino acids: CASSQAVTVNTEAFF. DNA for the CDR3: TGCGCCAGCAGCCAAGCGGTGACAGTGAACACTGAAGCTTTCTTT.